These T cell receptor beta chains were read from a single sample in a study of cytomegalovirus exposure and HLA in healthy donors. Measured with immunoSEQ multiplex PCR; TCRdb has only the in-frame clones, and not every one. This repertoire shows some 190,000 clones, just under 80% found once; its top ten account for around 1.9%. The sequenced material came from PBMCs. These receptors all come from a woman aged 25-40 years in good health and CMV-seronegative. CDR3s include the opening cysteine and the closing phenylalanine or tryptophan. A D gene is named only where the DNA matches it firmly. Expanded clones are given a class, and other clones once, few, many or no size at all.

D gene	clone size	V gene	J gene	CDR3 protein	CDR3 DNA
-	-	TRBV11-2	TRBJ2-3	CASSPVLRTTDTQYF	TGTGCCAGCAGCCCCGTGCTGCGCACCACAGATACGCAGTATTTT
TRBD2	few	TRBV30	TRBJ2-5	CAWSAGGPTQYF	TGTGCCTGGAGTGCGGGGGGGCCGACCCAGTACTTC
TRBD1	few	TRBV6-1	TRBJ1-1	CASTRDSLEAFF	TGTGCCAGCACCAGGGACAGCCTTGAAGCTTTCTTT
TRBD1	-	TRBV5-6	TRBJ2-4	CASSPSGTGVAKNIQYF	TGTGCCAGCAGCCCTTCCGGGACAGGGGTGGCCAAAAACATTCAGTACTTC
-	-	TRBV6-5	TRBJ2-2	CASSYGANTGELFF	TGTGCCAGCAGTTACGGAGCGAACACCGGGGAGCTGTTTTTT
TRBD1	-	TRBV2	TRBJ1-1	CASRRSGGGTEAFF	TGTGCCAGCAGGAGGTCAGGGGGCGGCACTGAAGCTTTCTTT
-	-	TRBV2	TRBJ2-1	CATTGLSSSYNEQFF	TGTGCCACCACGGGACTTTCGAGCTCCTACAATGAGCAGTTCTTC
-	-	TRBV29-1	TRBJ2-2	CTVGGTGELFF	TGCACCGTGGGGGGCACCGGGGAGCTGTTTTTT
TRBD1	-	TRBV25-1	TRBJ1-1	CASSEPGTVVRAFF	TGTGCCAGCAGTGAGCCCGGGACAGTAGTTCGAGCTTTCTTT
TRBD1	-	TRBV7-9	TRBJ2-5	CASSSNRQGRETQYF	TGTGCCAGCAGCTCGAACCGACAGGGACGAGAGACCCAGTACTTC
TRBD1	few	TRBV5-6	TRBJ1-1	CASSPMTGDFFTEAFF	TGTGCCAGCAGCCCCATGACAGGGGATTTTTTCACTGAAGCTTTCTTT
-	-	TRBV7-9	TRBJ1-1	CASSLEERWAFF	TGTGCCAGCAGCTTAGAAGAGAGGTGGGCTTTCTTT
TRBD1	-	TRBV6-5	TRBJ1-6	CASSYLGQGGNSPLHF	TGTGCCAGCAGTTACCTGGGACAGGGGGGGAATTCACCCCTCCACTTT
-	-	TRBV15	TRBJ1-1	CATSRVPLANTEAFF	TGTGCCACCAGCAGAGTCCCCCTAGCGAACACTGAAGCTTTCTTT
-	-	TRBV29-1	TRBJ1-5	CSVESGNQPQHF	TGCAGCGTTGAGAGTGGCAATCAGCCCCAGCATTTT